These 16 T cell receptor beta chains came from one sample sequenced in a study of response to subunit inactivated influenza vaccine. TCRdb fed the RT-PCR reads into MiXCR, producing one record per CDR3 protein. The data contain around 480,000 distinct CDR3 sequences, around 9.9% of them seen just once; the ten biggest clones take up approximately 12%. The source was PBMCs from blood, collected about 40 days after vaccination. Receptor source: a middle-aged man who received an inactivated influenza vaccine.

The chain joins TRBV9 to TRBJ1-5; perhaps TRBD1 as D (5 bases). The CDR3 runs 15 residues. Trimming pared 0 bases from V and 6 bases from J, leaving 13 bases between. Germline V CDR1 and CDR2: SGDLS, YYNGEE. CDR3 protein: CASSVGGQGSQPQHF. CDR3 bases: TGTGCCAGCAGCGTAGGCGGCCAGGGAAGTCAGCCCCAGCATTTT.

This clonotype occurred many times. The V gene is TRBV7-2, the J gene TRBJ1-2, with 7 bases aligning to TRBD1. The J segment lost 4 bases and the V segment lost 0 bases, leaving 2 bases of the junction unmatched. The germline V gene has CDR1 SGHTA and CDR2 FQGNSA. The CDR3 covers 14 residues. CDR3 residues: CASSLAPGGYGYTF. The CDR3 DNA sequence: TGTGCCAGCAGCTTAGCGCCAGGGGGCTATGGCTACACCTTC.

There are a few counts of this clonotype. The J gene is TRBJ2-5, the V gene TRBV11-2; no clear D. Germline assignment: CDR1 SGHAT and CDR2 FQNNGV. CDR3 length: 15 amino acids. V dropped 5 bases and J dropped 4 bases, with 17 bases sitting between them. CDR3 amino acids: CASSPVRTFRETQYF. The CDR3 nucleotides are TGTGCCAGCAGCCCAGTCAGGACCTTTAGAGAGACCCAGTACTTC.

The chain links TRBV9 to TRBJ2-7; D is perhaps TRBD1 (6 bases). Trimming removed 0 bases at V and 0 bases at J, with 10 bases between. CDR3 size: 15 residues. Germline V lookup: CDR1 SGDLS, CDR2 YYNGEE. CDR3 region: CASSVGGHSSYEQYF. DNA of the CDR3: TGTGCCAGCAGCGTAGGGGGACATTCCTCCTACGAGCAGTACTTC.

This clonotype was picked up one time. This likely reflects a read error, since a far larger clone is one base away. This sequence joins TRBV3-1 and TRBJ2-2; D uncertain. The length of the CDR3 is 12 residues. CDR1 is LGHDT and CDR2 is YNNKEL in the germline V gene (reference sequence). With 0 bases removed from V and 4 bases from J, the gap between germline ends came to 0 bases. The CDR3 here is CASSQDTGELFF. The CDR3 DNA sequence: TGTGCCAGCAGCCAAGACACCGGGGAGCTGTTTTTT.

The chain employs TRBV5-4 and TRBJ2-3; the match to TRBD2 covers 10 bases. This CDR3 region has 15 residues. V lost 2 bases, J lost 6 bases, and 6 bases stayed unmatched. CDR1 is SGHNT and CDR2 is YYREEE in the germline V gene (reference sequence). The CDR3 DNA sequence: TGTGCCAGCAGCTTTCCCGGGACTAGCGAGGATACGCAGTATTTT. This gives the protein CASSFPGTSEDTQYF.

The rearrangement uses TRBV5-1 and TRBJ2-7; D unclear. Germline V gene data show CDR1 as SGHRS and CDR2 as YFSETQ. Between the trimmed V and J ends, which lost 2 bases and 2 bases, there was a span of 17 bases. This CDR3 is 16 amino acids long. CDR3 in amino acids: CASSFRRDAVAYEQYF. The CDR3 DNA reads TGCGCCAGCAGCTTCCGACGAGATGCGGTTGCCTACGAGCAGTACTTC.

The gene calls are TRBV21-1 and TRBJ1-2; the table's TRBD1 call for D was not verified on the DNA. TRBV21-1 is a pseudogene. This CDR3 comprises 19 residues. The chain's CDR3 is CASSKGGGQHNSLNYGYTF. The CDR3 DNA reads as TGTGCCAGCAGCAAAGGAGGGGGACAGCATAATTCGCTTAACTATGGCTACACCTTC.

In its sample, this clonotype was seen a few times. This chain connects TRBV19 to TRBJ2-3; 9 nucleotides agree with TRBD2. V trimming: 3 bases; J trimming: 4 bases; junction bases outside the gene matches: 5. The germline V gene has CDR1 LNHDA and CDR2 SQIVND (reference sequence). The CDR3 extends over 15 amino acids. The CDR3: CASSMLAGVADTQYF. CDR3 DNA sequence: TGTGCCAGTAGTATGTTAGCGGGAGTCGCAGATACGCAGTATTTT.

V usage is TRBV5-5 and J usage is TRBJ2-7; TRBD2 is a possible D gene (6 bases). The germline V gene encodes CDR1 SGHKS and CDR2 YYEKEE (reference sequence). Trimming took 5 bases from V and 7 from J, leaving 16 bases between them. CDR3 length: 13 residues. CDR3 sequence (DNA): TGTGCCAGCAGAAATAGACGGGGGTCGGAGCAGTACTTC. Protein sequence: CASRNRRGSEQYF.

This clonotype showed up many times. The genes are TRBV20-1 and TRBJ2-7; D possibly uses TRBD1 or TRBD2 (5 bases each). Germline-derived CDR1 and CDR2 are DFQATT and SNEGSKA (reference sequence). This CDR3 region has 12 residues. V dropped 6 bases and J dropped 8 bases, with 17 bases sitting between them. The DNA of the CDR3 is TGCAGTGCAACCCCCGGGACCCCAAAGCAGTACTTC. As protein: CSATPGTPKQYF.

This clonotype was counted only a few times. This chain connects TRBV29-1 to TRBJ2-1, with 11 bases identical to TRBD2. This CDR3 has 13 residues. Trimming at V came to 7 bases and at J to 4 bases, leaving 3 bases not matched to a gene. Germline CDR1 is SQVTM and CDR2 is ANQGSEA. CDR3 bases: TGCAGCGCTACTAGCGGGGGTTACAATGAGCAGTTCTTC. Protein product: CSATSGGYNEQFF.

This clonotype was seen a few times. V usage is TRBV7-8 and J usage is TRBJ2-1; 9 nucleotides align to TRBD1. CDR3 length: 14 residues. The V gene's germline CDR1 is SGHVS and CDR2 FQNEAQ. With 4 bases clipped from V and 13 bases from J, the junction kept 11 bases outside the gene matches. In nucleotides, the CDR3 is TGTGCCAGCAGCTCTTTGGCCGGGACAGGGAATCAGTTCTTC. Translation gives CASSSLAGTGNQFF.

V gene TRBV5-8 combines with J gene TRBJ1-5, with TRBD1 matching over 9 bases. Germline V gives CDR1 SGHTS, CDR2 YDEGEE. The trim removed 3 bases at V and 5 bases at J, leaving 6 bases unmatched. The CDR3 length is 15 residues. CDR3 loop: CASSYGQGNYQPQHF. The CDR3 DNA follows: TGTGCCAGCAGCTATGGACAGGGGAATTATCAGCCCCAGCATTTT.

This clonotype was counted between two and nine times. V and J are TRBV29-1 and TRBJ1-1, with D perhaps TRBD1 (5 bases). CDR3 size: 11 residues. V dropped 7 bases and J dropped 11 bases, with 17 bases sitting between them. Per the germline V gene, CDR1 is SQVTM and CDR2 is ANQGSEA. The DNA of the CDR3 is TGCAGCGACACCACGGGGGGAACGGCTTTCTTT. Its translation: CSDTTGGTAFF. Full variable domain (remainder filled in from reference TRBV29-1 and TRBJ1-1): SAVISQKPSRDICQRGTSLTIQCQVDSQVTMMFWYRQQPGQSLTLIATANQGSEATYESGFVIDKFPISRPNLTFSTLTVSNMSPEDSSIYLCSDTTGGTAFFGQGTRLTVV.

This clonotype was detected a few times. The chain's CDR3 is CASSRAINEKLFF. The CDR3 nucleotides are TGTGCCAGCAGCAGGGCTATCAATGAAAAACTGTTTTTT. The chain uses TRBV7-9 and TRBJ1-4; D ambiguous. The V end lost 5 bases, the J end lost 5 bases, and 9 bases lay between the germline ends. Per the germline V gene, CDR1 is SEHNR and CDR2 is FQNEAQ (reference sequence). This CDR3 contains 13 residues. Variable domain in full (rest from reference TRBV7-9 and TRBJ1-4): DTGVSQNPRHKITKRGQNVTFRCDPISEHNRLYWYRQTLGQGPEFLTYFQNEAQLEKSRLLSDRFSAERPKGSFSTLEIQRTEQGDSAMYLCASSRAINEKLFFGSGTQLSVL.